The next 16 T cell receptor beta chains were all read from a single sample in a study of cytomegalovirus exposure and HLA in healthy donors. PCR primers comprised 60 Vbeta and 13 Jbeta primers. Some clones are missing from TCRdb's copy, which holds only in-frame ones; the method was immunoSEQ multiplex PCR. The sample comprises under 150,000 clones, 83% of which are singletons, and 1% to 1.5% rests with the top ten. Sequencing was carried out using PBMCs. These receptors were taken from a girl aged 2 to 10 in good health and CMV-seronegative.

J is TRBJ1-3 and V is TRBV19, with unresolved D. The CDR3 runs 16 residues. Germline V lookup: CDR1 LNHDA, CDR2 SQIVND (reference sequence). V was pared by 4 bases and J by 4 bases, with 17 bases between. The CDR3 bases are TGTGCCAGTAGTACGCAGGCCAACCCCGAGGGAAACACCATATATTTT. Amino acid sequence: CASSTQANPEGNTIYF.

The chain links TRBV1 to TRBJ1-2. TRBV1 is labeled a pseudogene. This CDR3 has 12 amino acids. CDR3 loop: CTSSQRGPGYTF. CDR3 in DNA: TGCACCAGCAGCCAACGGGGTCCTGGCTACACCTTC.

The chain has TRBV6-5 and TRBJ1-2; the match to TRBD1 covers 9 bases. With 6 bases clipped from V and 6 bases from J, the junction kept 2 bases outside the gene matches. Germline V lookup: CDR1 MNHEY, CDR2 SVGAGI. The CDR3 is 12 amino acids. The CDR3 nucleotides read TGTGCCAGCAGGGACAGGGGTAATGGCTACACCTTC. This sequence encodes CASRDRGNGYTF.

This clone has a single count. V gene TRBV6-6 combines with J gene TRBJ2-7, with D maybe TRBD2 (5 bases). Trimming shortened V by 5 bases and J by 2 bases, and 16 bases separated the two germline ends. Germline V CDR1 and CDR2: MNHNY, SVGAGI (reference sequence). The CDR3 length is 15 residues. The CDR3 DNA reads TGTGCCAGCAGTCAAGAAACGGGGATCCCCTACGAGCAGTACTTC. Protein sequence: CASSQETGIPYEQYF.

The chain couples TRBV7-8 to TRBJ2-7, with 13 bases identical to TRBD2. The CDR3 loop spans 15 amino acids. The germline CDR1 and CDR2 sequences are SGHVS and FQNEAQ. V shed 4 bases, J shed 4 bases, and the junction held 4 bases outside the gene matches. CDR3 in DNA: TGTGCCAGCAGCTCCTGGACTAGCGGGAGATACGAGCAGTACTTC. Protein sequence: CASSSWTSGRYEQYF.

The V gene is TRBV4-1, the J gene TRBJ1-2, with 7 bases fitting TRBD1. Germline-derived CDR1 and CDR2 are MGHRA and YSYEKL. V gave up 1 base and J gave up 2 bases; unmatched junction bases: 13. This CDR3 has 18 residues. The CDR3 DNA reads TGCGCCAGCAGCCAAGGCGCCCGGGGACAGCGAAGGAACTATGGCTACACCTTC. Protein: CASSQGARGQRRNYGYTF.

J is TRBJ2-5 and V is TRBV11-1; 12 bases match TRBD2. Trimming cost V 4 bases and J 4 bases; bases outside gene matches: 7. The CDR3 is made up of 16 amino acids. Germline V gives CDR1 SGHAT, CDR2 FQDESV (reference sequence). CDR3 amino acids: CASSSTLAGGRETQYF. The CDR3 nucleotides read TGTGCCAGCAGCTCAACACTAGCGGGAGGTCGAGAGACCCAGTACTTC.

This clone showed up just once. V and J are TRBV4-3 and TRBJ2-1; D is uncertain. CDR1 and CDR2 from the germline V gene are LGHNA and YSLEER. The CDR3 is 17 amino acids. V was cut by 0 bases and J by 4 bases, with 16 bases left in between. The CDR3 DNA reads TGCGCCAGCAGCCAAGATGGCCCAGGCCGCCTTTACAATGAGCAGTTCTTC. Translating it yields CASSQDGPGRLYNEQFF.

V and J are TRBV19 and TRBJ2-7, with 8 bases that match TRBD1. The CDR3 is 15 residues long. The germline CDR1 and CDR2 sequences are LNHDA and SQIVND (reference sequence). V shed 4 bases, J shed 0 bases, and the junction held 5 bases outside the gene matches. The DNA of the CDR3 is TGTGCCAGTAGTAACTTCGACAGGGGCTCCTACGAGCAGTACTTC. It codes for CASSNFDRGSYEQYF.

This chain connects TRBV28 to TRBJ2-3; TRBD2 agrees at 8 bases. The CDR3 has 17 residues. V lost 5 bases and J lost 5; bases outside the gene matches: 15. Per germline, CDR1 MDHEN and CDR2 SYDVKM. CDR3 residues: CASSLPSGTRTRDTQYF. The DNA for the CDR3 is TGTGCCAGCAGTCTACCTTCAGGGACTAGGACCAGAGATACGCAGTATTTT.

This clone was detected once. The chain recombines TRBV19 with TRBJ2-6, with no clear D. Germline V gene lookup returns CDR1 LNHDA and CDR2 SQIVND (reference sequence). The CDR3 covers 14 residues. The germline V and J ends were trimmed by 3 bases and 2 bases, with 5 bases remaining between them. CDR3 region: CASSIQAGANVLTF. The DNA for the CDR3 is TGTGCCAGTAGTATTCAGGCTGGGGCCAACGTCCTGACTTTC.

The rearrangement joins TRBV5-1 to TRBJ2-1, with D maybe TRBD1 (5 bases). This CDR3 has 14 residues. V was clipped by 0 bases and J by 4 bases, with 8 bases between them. Germline CDR1 SGHRS, CDR2 YFSETQ. The CDR3 reads CASSLVDSYNEQFF. CDR3 DNA: TGCGCCAGCAGCTTGGTAGACAGTTACAATGAGCAGTTCTTC. The complete variable domain, with remaining parts taken from reference TRBV5-1 and TRBJ2-1, reads KAGVTQTPRYLIKTRGQQVTLSCSPISGHRSVSWYQQTPGQGLQFLFEYFSETQRNKGNFPGRFSGRQFSNSRSEMNVSTLELGDSALYLCASSLVDSYNEQFFGPGTRLTVL.

The gene calls are TRBV6-6 and TRBJ2-7, with D maybe TRBD2 (6 bases). Per the germline V gene, CDR1 is MNHNY and CDR2 is SVGAGI (reference sequence). V lost 4 bases, J lost 0 bases, and 16 bases lay in between. This CDR3 spans 16 amino acids. The CDR3 protein is CASSSPGTGSSYEQYF. In DNA, the CDR3 is TGTGCCAGCAGTTCCCCCGGGACTGGAAGCTCCTACGAGCAGTACTTC.

This chain uses TRBV6-5 with TRBJ1-2; D gene uncertain. The V end lost 3 bases, the J end lost 7 bases, and 9 bases lay between the germline ends. The CDR3 consists of 12 residues. Per the germline V gene, CDR1 is MNHEY and CDR2 is SVGAGI. This CDR3 reads CASSYTGGGYTF. The CDR3 DNA sequence: TGTGCCAGCAGTTATACCGGAGGTGGCTACACCTTC.

The chain joins TRBV4-2 to TRBJ1-5, with D uncertain. Trimming took off 1 base at V and 5 bases at J, with 12 bases between the two ends. There are 15 residues in the CDR3. Germline values: CDR1 LGHNA, CDR2 YNFKEQ. The CDR3 spells CASSQVVSGHQPQHF. The CDR3 nucleotides are TGTGCCAGCAGCCAAGTCGTGTCAGGCCATCAGCCCCAGCATTTT.

The chain couples TRBV7-9 to TRBJ1-2; 11 bases match TRBD1. The germline CDR1 and CDR2 sequences are SEHNR and FQNEAQ (reference sequence). The trim removed 5 bases at V and 7 bases at J, leaving 3 bases unmatched. The CDR3 contains 13 residues. The CDR3 loop is CASSPGQGGGYTF. CDR3 nucleotide sequence: TGTGCCAGCAGCCCGGGACAGGGGGGTGGCTACACCTTC.